These T cell receptor beta chains were read from a single sample in a study of T cells in Graves' hyperthyroidism and ophthalmopathy. Each CDR3 protein is one row after TCRdb ran MiXCR on the multiplex PCR reads. The table shows approximately 260,000 distinct CDR3 sequences, with about 15% occurring only once. Sequenced sample: blood. These receptors came from a woman in her forties or fifties with Graves' hyperthyroidism that later progressed to Graves' ophthalmopathy. Each CDR3 is given with its conserved first and last residue. The D gene is left open where the match is weak. Rows give clone size only sometimes, using once, few, many, or a class for an expanded clone.

D gene	V gene	clone size	J gene	CDR3 protein	CDR3 DNA
TRBD2	TRBV7-9	few	TRBJ2-7	CASSRAGASGSYEQYF	TGTGCCAGCAGTCGTGCCGGGGCTAGCGGCTCCTACGAGCAGTACTTC
NA	TRBV12-3/TRBV12-4	NA	TRBJ1-6	CASSRGGGIGSPLHF	TGTGCCAGCAGTCGCGGGGGCGGAATTGGGTCACCCCTCCACTTT
NA	TRBV20-1	NA	TRBJ2-6	CSARDNRVYEGANVLTF	TGCAGTGCTAGAGATAATCGGGTTTACGAGGGGGCCAACGTCCTGACTTTC
NA	TRBV5-8	few	TRBJ2-5	CASSFSDKGRTFQETQYF	TGTGCCAGCAGCTTTTCAGACAAGGGGAGGACTTTTCAAGAGACCCAGTACTTC
NA	TRBV12-3/TRBV12-4	many	TRBJ1-5	CASSFGRNQPQHF	TGTGCCAGCAGCTTCGGACGTAATCAGCCCCAGCATTTT
NA	TRBV18	many	TRBJ2-1	CASQFGAWGEQFF	TGTGCCAGCCAGTTCGGGGCATGGGGTGAGCAGTTCTTC
NA	TRBV7-2	many	TRBJ2-3	CASSLGAFTDTQYF	TGTGCCAGCAGCCTCGGGGCGTTCACAGATACGCAGTATTTT
TRBD2	TRBV11-3	many	TRBJ2-5	CASSSRTRQETQYF	TGTGCCAGCAGCTCCCGGACTAGGCAAGAGACCCAGTACTTC
NA	TRBV7-3	many	TRBJ2-5	CASSRGATYQETQYF	TGTGCCAGCAGCCGCGGGGCAACGTACCAAGAGACCCAGTACTTC
TRBD1	TRBV3-1	many	TRBJ2-1	CASSSLGGTGNEQFF	TGTGCCAGCAGCTCTCTAGGGGGCACGGGGAATGAGCAGTTCTTC
NA	TRBV7-9	few	TRBJ2-7	CASSFNVRRLSSYEQYF	TGTGCCAGCAGCTTTAATGTGCGGAGACTCAGCTCCTACGAGCAGTACTTC
TRBD2	TRBV6-2/TRBV6-3	few	TRBJ2-3	CASTESGGGIGTQYF	TGTGCCAGCACCGAGTCGGGAGGGGGGATAGGTACGCAGTATTTT
NA	TRBV11-2	NA	TRBJ2-3	CASGGRGFPTDTQYF	TGTGCCAGCGGGGGTCGGGGGTTCCCCACAGATACGCAGTATTTT
TRBD2	TRBV25-1	NA	TRBJ2-2	CASSEYSSGRTGELFF	TGTGCCAGCAGTGAATATTCTAGCGGGAGAACCGGGGAGCTGTTTTTT
NA	TRBV6-1	many	TRBJ2-7	CASSDTDPYEQYF	TGTGCCAGCAGTGATACCGACCCCTACGAGCAGTACTTC
TRBD1	TRBV7-3	many	TRBJ2-2	CASSLGTAANTGELFF	TGTGCCAGCAGCTTAGGGACAGCCGCGAACACCGGGGAGCTGTTTTTT
TRBD2	TRBV9	NA	TRBJ2-1	CASTPGGLDFDEQFF	TGTGCCAGCACCCCCGGGGGGTTGGATTTCGATGAGCAGTTCTTC
TRBD2	TRBV4-2	once	TRBJ2-3	CDSSRSSGRAGDTQYF	TGTGACAGCAGCCGATCTAGCGGGAGGGCGGGAGATACGCAGTATTTT
NA	TRBV11-2	many	TRBJ1-6	CASSQPGTSSLHF	TGTGCCAGCAGCCAGCCCGGGACTTCGTCCCTCCACTTT
TRBD1	TRBV28	NA	TRBJ1-2	CASSFPVAAGGGYTF	TGTGCCAGCAGTTTCCCGGTAGCCGCAGGGGGCGGCTACACCTTC
NA	TRBV5-6	NA	TRBJ1-2	CASSLVSVNYGYTF	TGTGCCAGCAGCTTGGTGTCGGTTAACTATGGCTACACCTTC
TRBD1	TRBV20-1	few	TRBJ1-2	CSARGDRGSGGYTF	TGCAGTGCTAGGGGGGACAGGGGATCGGGTGGCTACACCTTC
NA	TRBV30	many	TRBJ2-1	CATPRRGYNEQFF	TGTGCCACACCCCGGCGGGGATACAATGAGCAGTTCTTC
TRBD2	TRBV29-1	many	TRBJ2-1	CSVAISGNYNEQFF	TGCAGCGTTGCTATTAGCGGGAATTACAATGAGCAGTTCTTC
NA	TRBV9	few	TRBJ1-3	CASGSSGNTIYF	TGTGCCAGCGGCAGCTCTGGAAACACCATATATTTT
NA	TRBV9	NA	TRBJ2-1	CASSVWGRENNEQFF	TGTGCCAGCAGCGTTTGGGGACGGGAGAACAATGAGCAGTTCTTC
NA	TRBV4-1	NA	TRBJ1-5	CASSRESTVASNQPQHF	TGCGCCAGCAGCCGAGAGAGTACTGTCGCGAGCAATCAGCCCCAGCATTTT
NA	TRBV28	many	TRBJ1-5	CASSPHSYSNQPQHF	TGTGCCAGCAGTCCACACAGTTATAGCAATCAGCCCCAGCATTTT
TRBD2	TRBV6-1	many	TRBJ2-5	CASRPSGTSLGTQYF	TGTGCCAGCAGACCGAGCGGGACTTCCTTGGGGACCCAGTACTTC
NA	TRBV28	many	TRBJ2-1	CASSFAGSKDNEQFF	TGTGCCAGCAGTTTTGCAGGCTCTAAGGACAATGAGCAGTTCTTC
NA	TRBV19	few	TRBJ1-1	CASASEGEYRTEAFF	TGTGCCAGTGCTTCCGAGGGGGAGTATAGGACTGAAGCTTTCTTT
TRBD1	TRBV4-1	NA	TRBJ2-5	CASSQDRDSRSETQYF	TGCGCCAGCAGCCAAGATCGGGACAGTAGGTCGGAGACCCAGTACTTC
NA	TRBV9	many	TRBJ1-1	CASSLRAGGTEAFF	TGTGCCAGCAGCCTCAGGGCGGGAGGGACTGAAGCTTTCTTT
NA	TRBV5-4	many	TRBJ2-7	CASRRQGASYEQYF	TGTGCCAGCCGCCGGCAGGGCGCGTCCTACGAGCAGTACTTC
TRBD1	TRBV5-1	many	TRBJ2-7	CASSYYAGTGGLPAYEQYF	TGCGCCAGCAGCTACTATGCCGGGACAGGGGGCCTCCCTGCCTACGAGCAGTACTTC
TRBD2	TRBV20-1	many	TRBJ2-1	CSARSQGGAGGREQFF	TGCAGTGCTAGATCCCAAGGTGGAGCGGGAGGACGCGAGCAGTTCTTC
TRBD1	TRBV28	many	TRBJ2-7	CASSSLTGTGYEQYF	TGTGCCAGCAGTTCTCTGACAGGGACGGGGTACGAGCAGTACTTC
NA	TRBV9	few	TRBJ1-1	CASSGTIITEAFF	TGTGCCAGCAGCGGAACAATTATCACTGAAGCTTTCTTT
NA	TRBV20-1	many	TRBJ2-7	CSATRDRNYEQYF	TGCAGTGCAACCCGGGACCGGAACTACGAGCAGTACTTC
NA	TRBV6-1	many	TRBJ1-1	CASKRDTLITEAFF	TGTGCCAGCAAGAGGGACACCTTGATCACTGAAGCTTTCTTT
NA	TRBV28	many	TRBJ2-2	CASCEGGNTGELFF	TGTGCCAGCTGTGAGGGAGGGAACACCGGGGAGCTGTTTTTT
NA	TRBV28	many	TRBJ2-7	CASSREREQYF	TGTGCCAGCAGCCGAGAACGTGAGCAGTACTTC
TRBD2	TRBV13	many	TRBJ2-7	CASTPRGVRYEQYF	TGTGCCAGCACCCCGCGGGGGGTTCGGTACGAGCAGTACTTC
TRBD1	TRBV29-1	many	TRBJ2-1	CSARKTGPYNEQFF	TGCAGCGCCAGAAAGACAGGGCCCTACAATGAGCAGTTCTTC
TRBD1	TRBV5-1	many	TRBJ2-7	CASSHAGQGYSYEQYF	TGCGCCAGCAGCCACGCTGGACAGGGGTACTCCTACGAGCAGTACTTC
TRBD1	TRBV28	many	TRBJ1-5	CASSLFGTGLHNSWDQPQHF	TGTGCCAGCAGTTTATTTGGGACAGGACTCCACAATAGTTGGGATCAGCCCCAGCATTTT
NA	TRBV20-1	many	TRBJ2-7	CSATGPLVVYEQYF	TGCAGTGCCACGGGACCCCTGGTAGTCTACGAGCAGTACTTC
NA	TRBV6-1	few	TRBJ2-6	CASSTGSSGANVLTF	TGTGCCAGCAGTACAGGAAGCTCTGGGGCCAACGTCCTGACTTTC
NA	TRBV7-9	many	TRBJ2-1	CASSVPGIMHNEQFF	TGTGCCAGCAGCGTCCCGGGAATTATGCACAATGAGCAGTTCTTC
NA	TRBV19	NA	TRBJ2-1	CASSLGGLYEQFF	TGTGCCAGTAGTCTCGGGGGCCTTTATGAGCAGTTCTTC
TRBD1	TRBV20-1	many	TRBJ2-1	CSAIRQGYYNEQFF	TGCAGTGCTATCCGACAGGGATACTACAATGAGCAGTTCTTC
NA	TRBV7-9	few	TRBJ2-7	CASSATGGQYF	TGTGCCAGCAGCGCGACAGGCGGGCAGTACTTC
TRBD1	TRBV19	few	TRBJ2-6	CASSIHRGADSGANVLTF	TGTGCCAGTAGTATCCACAGGGGGGCCGACTCTGGGGCCAACGTCCTGACTTTC
NA	TRBV20-1	few	TRBJ1-6	CSATRTANNSPLHF	TGCAGTGCTACCAGGACAGCAAATAATTCACCCCTCCACTTT
TRBD2	TRBV28	many	TRBJ2-5	CASSFPSGRYEETQYF	TGTGCCAGCAGTTTTCCTAGCGGGAGATATGAGGAGACCCAGTACTTC
NA	TRBV5-5	few	TRBJ1-1	CASSLLSLGGTEAFF	TGTGCCAGCAGCTTGCTTAGCCTAGGGGGCACTGAAGCTTTCTTT